This is a list of T cell receptor beta chains from one sample in a study of blood T cell repertoires in COVID-19. TCRdb keeps only in-frame clones here, not all; method: immunoSEQ multiplex PCR. The sample has roughly 50,000 clones, roughly 90% seen once. Sequenced input: peripheral blood. The receptors were sampled from a man at least 80 years old with acute or convalescent COVID-19. Both conserved end residues are part of each CDR3. D genes are given only for firm matches. The size of a clone is reported for some rows only, either as once, few or many, or as a class for expanded clones.

J gene	V gene	clone size	D gene	CDR3 protein	CDR3 DNA
TRBJ1-2	TRBV5-5	NA	TRBD1	CASSLDPRGRQVTGYGYTF	TGTGCCAGCAGCTTGGATCCCAGGGGGCGGCAAGTGACTGGTTATGGCTACACCTTC
TRBJ1-5	TRBV6-5	NA	NA	CASTQTAGADQPQHF	TGTGCCAGCACCCAAACCGCGGGCGCGGATCAGCCCCAGCATTTT
TRBJ2-3	TRBV14	NA	TRBD2	CASSQWTSVSTDTQYF	TGTGCCAGCAGCCAGTGGACTAGCGTCAGCACAGATACGCAGTATTTT
TRBJ2-6	TRBV29-1	NA	NA	CSVVGSNSGANVLTF	TGCAGCGTTGTAGGGAGCAACTCTGGGGCCAACGTCCTGACTTTC
TRBJ2-7	TRBV5-1	NA	TRBD2	CASSPGVAGAGKQYF	TGCGCCAGCAGCCCGGGGGTAGCGGGGGCAGGAAAGCAGTACTTC
TRBJ1-1	TRBV19	NA	NA	CASSIEVTGNTEAFF	TGTGCCAGTAGTATAGAGGTGACAGGGAACACTGAAGCTTTCTTT
TRBJ2-7	TRBV19	few	NA	CSRTYEQYF	TGTAGCAGGACCTACGAGCAGTACTTC
TRBJ2-1	TRBV5-1	NA	TRBD1	CASSLEAVGTGYNEQFF	TGCGCCAGCAGCTTAGAGGCGGTGGGGACAGGGTACAATGAGCAGTTCTTC
TRBJ2-5	TRBV5-1	NA	TRBD2	CASSLDPRTSGGPRETQYF	TGCGCCAGCAGCTTGGACCCTAGGACTAGCGGGGGGCCAAGGGAGACCCAGTACTTC
TRBJ2-1	TRBV6-5	NA	TRBD1	CASSFGQGEPREQFF	TGTGCCAGCAGTTTCGGACAGGGGGAGCCTAGGGAGCAGTTCTTC
TRBJ2-2	TRBV6-1	NA	TRBD2	CASSGLAGGQFGELFF	TGTGCCAGCAGTGGCCTAGCGGGGGGGCAGTTCGGGGAGCTGTTTTTT
TRBJ1-3	TRBV20-1	NA	NA	CSASGRVGNTIYF	TGCAGTGCTAGTGGCAGGGTAGGAAACACCATATATTTT
TRBJ1-6	TRBV7-8	NA	NA	CASTPFSYNSPLHF	TGTGCCAGCACCCCCTTCTCCTATAATTCACCCCTCCACTTT
TRBJ1-5	TRBV15	NA	NA	CATSRGGHQPQHF	TGTGCCACCAGCAGAGGTGGGCATCAGCCCCAGCATTTT
TRBJ1-5	TRBV5-1	NA	NA	CASSEQGSNQPQHF	TGCGCCAGCAGCGAACAGGGAAGCAATCAGCCCCAGCATTTT
TRBJ2-2	TRBV6-5	NA	TRBD1	CASSPGQGAGGELFF	TGTGCCAGCAGTCCGGGACAGGGGGCTGGCGGGGAGCTGTTTTTT
TRBJ2-7	TRBV3-1/TRBV3-2	NA	NA	CASSPGTAYKQYF	TGTGCCAGCAGCCCAGGGACTGCGTACAAGCAGTACTTC
TRBJ1-2	TRBV5-1	NA	TRBD1	CASSLGQGSLSGYTF	TGCGCCAGCAGCTTGGGACAGGGTTCTTTGAGTGGCTACACCTTC
TRBJ2-7	TRBV28	NA	NA	CASSLRQVSYEQYF	TGTGCCAGCAGCCTACGGCAGGTTTCCTACGAGCAGTACTTC
TRBJ2-1	TRBV29-1	NA	NA	CSADSFSYNEQFF	TGCAGCGCTGACAGTTTCTCCTACAATGAGCAGTTCTTC
TRBJ2-7	TRBV12-5	NA	NA	CASGLGDRSSYEQYF	TGTGCTAGTGGTTTGGGTGACAGGAGCTCCTACGAGCAGTACTTC
TRBJ2-2	TRBV5-1	once	NA	CASSFTPANTGELFF	TGCGCCAGCAGCTTTACACCTGCGAACACCGGGGAGCTGTTTTTT
TRBJ2-2	TRBV27	NA	TRBD1	CASRSGTGMTGELFF	TGTGCCAGCAGATCCGGGACAGGGATGACCGGGGAGCTGTTTTTT
TRBJ1-1	TRBV5-4	NA	NA	CASSFIQGSTEAFF	TGTGCCAGCAGCTTCATCCAGGGGAGCACTGAAGCTTTCTTT
TRBJ2-6	TRBV2	NA	NA	CATTKQGAGANVLTF	TGTGCCACCACAAAACAGGGAGCCGGGGCCAACGTCCTGACTTTC
TRBJ1-1	TRBV15	NA	NA	CATSREANTEAFF	TGTGCCACCAGCAGAGAGGCCAACACTGAAGCTTTCTTT
TRBJ2-7	TRBV7-9	NA	NA	CASSLKGVDIFEQYF	TGTGCCAGCAGCTTAAAAGGGGTGGACATCTTTGAGCAGTACTTC
TRBJ1-1	TRBV2	NA	NA	CASSHGEGQEAFF	TGTGCCAGCAGCCACGGGGAGGGACAAGAAGCTTTCTTT
TRBJ2-7	TRBV5-1	NA	NA	CASREDFYEQYF	TGCGCCAGCAGGGAGGACTTCTACGAGCAGTACTTC
TRBJ2-5	TRBV5-4	NA	TRBD2	CASSRTSGGQETQYF	TGTGCCAGCAGCCGAACTAGCGGGGGCCAAGAGACCCAGTACTTC
TRBJ2-2	TRBV7-2	NA	TRBD1	CASSLGGQSTGELFF	TGTGCCAGCAGCTTAGGGGGACAGTCCACCGGGGAGCTGTTTTTT
TRBJ1-1	TRBV30	NA	NA	CAWTPRSHTEAFF	TGTGCCTGGACCCCGAGGAGTCACACTGAAGCTTTCTTT
TRBJ1-5	TRBV10-3	NA	TRBD1	CATSTGGVYQPQHF	TGTGCCACGTCCACAGGGGGAGTCTATCAGCCCCAGCATTTT
TRBJ2-5	TRBV4-1	NA	NA	CASSYRVWETQYF	TGCGCCAGCAGCTACAGGGTTTGGGAGACCCAGTACTTC
TRBJ1-4	TRBV5-1	NA	NA	CASSLEVAGNEKLFF	TGCGCCAGCAGCTTGGAAGTGGCGGGTAATGAAAAACTGTTTTTT
TRBJ2-4	TRBV30	NA	NA	CAWRILGGINIQYF	TGTGCCTGGAGGATTCTGGGAGGAATAAACATTCAGTACTTC
TRBJ1-2	TRBV4-2	NA	NA	CASSQDEDIEYFNYGYTF	TGTGCCAGCAGCCAAGATGAGGACATCGAGTACTTTAACTATGGCTACACCTTC
TRBJ1-6	TRBV2	NA	NA	CASRRSSYNSPLHF	TGTGCCAGCCGGAGAAGCTCCTATAATTCACCCCTCCACTTT
TRBJ2-2	TRBV14	once	TRBD1	CASSQFHRGQSNTGELFF	TGTGCCAGCAGCCAATTTCACAGGGGGCAATCGAACACCGGGGAGCTGTTTTTT
TRBJ2-3	TRBV7-8	NA	TRBD2	CASSFRTSGSTDTQYF	TGTGCCAGCAGCTTCAGGACTAGCGGGAGCACAGATACGCAGTATTTT
TRBJ1-6	TRBV15	NA	NA	CATSRWGVSSPLHF	TGTGCCACCAGCAGGTGGGGGGTGAGTTCACCCCTCCACTTT
TRBJ1-5	TRBV6-5	NA	NA	CASKKDSYNQPQHF	TGTGCCAGCAAGAAGGACAGCTACAATCAGCCCCAGCATTTT
TRBJ2-5	TRBV7-3	NA	NA	CASSLGRRETQYF	TGTGCCAGCAGCCTGGGCCGGAGGGAGACCCAGTACTTC
TRBJ2-7	TRBV19	few	TRBD2	CASSILAGGPWDEQYF	TGTGCCAGTAGTATCTTAGCGGGGGGGCCTTGGGACGAGCAGTACTTC
TRBJ1-2	TRBV5-1	NA	TRBD1	CASSFPDRAAGYTF	TGCGCCAGCAGCTTCCCGGACAGGGCGGCTGGCTACACCTTC
TRBJ1-5	TRBV19	NA	NA	CASSMNVANQPQHF	TGTGCCAGTAGTATGAACGTAGCCAATCAGCCCCAGCATTTT
TRBJ2-1	TRBV7-2	NA	TRBD1	CASSSTGAGNEQFF	TGTGCCAGCAGCTCGACAGGGGCGGGGAATGAGCAGTTCTTC
TRBJ1-3	TRBV28	few	NA	CASSLRDTIYF	TGTGCCAGCAGTTTGAGGGACACCATATATTTT
TRBJ2-1	TRBV12-3/TRBV12-4	NA	NA	CASSLDSYNEQFF	TGTGCCAGCAGTTTAGACTCATACAATGAGCAGTTCTTC
TRBJ1-2	TRBV4-1	NA	NA	CASSQSGNYGYTF	TGCGCCAGCAGCCAATCCGGGAACTATGGCTACACCTTC
TRBJ2-7	TRBV11-2	NA	NA	CASSPRLGYAYEQYF	TGTGCCAGCAGCCCACGACTAGGCTACGCCTACGAGCAGTACTTC
TRBJ1-5	TRBV2	NA	NA	CASSHRQVNQPQHF	TGTGCCAGCAGCCACAGACAGGTCAATCAGCCCCAGCATTTT